This record looks at one T cell receptor (beta chain) sequence and its context. What it binds is not known. Sequencing used immunoSEQ multiplex PCR; TCRdb keeps in-frame clones, though not all of them. This sample yields about 160,000 clones, of which roughly nine tenths are seen a single time; 5.1% belongs to the top ten. The data were obtained in a study of T cell responses to AZD1222 COVID-19 vaccine. Study results and limitations: Donors skewed white British and female; clonal diversity was possibly underestimated.

Deletions cut 6 bases from V and 15 bases from J, with 14 bases between. Germline assignment: CDR1 MDHEN and CDR2 SYDVKM. This CDR3 comprises 11 residues. The source of this sequence is an adult in good health. This chain connects TRBV28 to TRBJ2-2; TRBD1 or TRBD2 may be the D gene (5 bases each). The material sequenced was peripheral blood, taken on day 0 of AZD1222 vaccination. CDR3 amino acids: CASSSGRRVFF. CDR3 DNA: TGTGCCAGCAGCTCGGGGCGTAGGGTGTTTTTT.